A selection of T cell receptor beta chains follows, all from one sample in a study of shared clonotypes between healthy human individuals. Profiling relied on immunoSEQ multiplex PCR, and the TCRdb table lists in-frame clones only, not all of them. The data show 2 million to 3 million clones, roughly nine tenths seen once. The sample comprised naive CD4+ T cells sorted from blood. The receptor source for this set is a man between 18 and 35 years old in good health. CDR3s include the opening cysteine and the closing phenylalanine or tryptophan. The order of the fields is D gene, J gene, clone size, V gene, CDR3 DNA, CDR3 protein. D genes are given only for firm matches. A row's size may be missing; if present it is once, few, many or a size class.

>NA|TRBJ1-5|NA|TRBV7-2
TGTGCCAGCAGCTCTGGACAGCCTAATCAGCCCCAGCATTTT
CASSSGQPNQPQHF
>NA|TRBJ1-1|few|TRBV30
TGTGCCTCGTCCGACCGGGGTGAAGCTTTCTTT
CASSDRGEAFF
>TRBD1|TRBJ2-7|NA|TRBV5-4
TGTGCCAGCAGTTCCACTGGACAGGGGAAGTTTTTC
CASSSTGQGKFF
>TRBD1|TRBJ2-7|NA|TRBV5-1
TGCGCCAGCAGCCGGACGATTCCCGGGACAGGGCATTCCTACGAGCAGTACTTC
CASSRTIPGTGHSYEQYF
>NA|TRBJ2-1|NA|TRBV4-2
TGTGCCAGCAGCCAAGCCGGCAGGGTTCCCTACAATGAGCAGTTCTTC
CASSQAGRVPYNEQFF
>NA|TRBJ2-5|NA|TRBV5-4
TGTGCCAGCAGCCCGGGGGGACAGAGTAAGACCCAGTACTTC
CASSPGGQSKTQYF
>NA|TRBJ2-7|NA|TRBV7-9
TGTGCCAGCAGCTTAGCGGACAGCACCTCCTACGAGCAGTACTTC
CASSLADSTSYEQYF
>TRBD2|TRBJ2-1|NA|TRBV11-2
TGTGCCAGCAGTCTCACTAGCGGGACAAACAATGAGCAGTTCTTC
CASSLTSGTNNEQFF
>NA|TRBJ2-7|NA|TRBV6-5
TGTGCCAGCACCGAACCCCTCGGGCGCGAGCAGTACTTC
CASTEPLGREQYF
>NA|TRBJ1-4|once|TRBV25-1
TGTGCCAGCAGTGCAGGGGTTACTAATGAAAAACTGTTTTTT
CASSAGVTNEKLFF
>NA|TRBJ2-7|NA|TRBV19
TGTGCCAGTAGGCACGCAGGTGAGACCTACGAGCAGTACTTC
CASRHAGETYEQYF
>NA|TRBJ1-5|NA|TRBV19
TGTGCCAGTAGTATAGATTTCAATCAGCCCCAGCATTTT
CASSIDFNQPQHF
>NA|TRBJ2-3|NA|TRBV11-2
TGTGCCAGCAGCTTAGCGGGGGCAGATACGCAGTATTTT
CASSLAGADTQYF
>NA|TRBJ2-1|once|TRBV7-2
TGTGCCAGCAGCTTAGCTGGCGGAGAATACAATGAGCAGTTCTTC
CASSLAGGEYNEQFF
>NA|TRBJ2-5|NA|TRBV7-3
TGTGCCAGCAGCCCGGGAATCTCAAAATTTGGAGAGACCCAGTACTTC
CASSPGISKFGETQYF
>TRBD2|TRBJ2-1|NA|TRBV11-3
TGTGCCAGCAGCTCGAATAGAGGCGGGACTAGCGTAAACAATGAGCAGTTCTTC
CASSSNRGGTSVNNEQFF
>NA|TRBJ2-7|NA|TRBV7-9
TGTGCCAGCAGCTTTTTATCGGGGTTTAACCAGTACTTC
CASSFLSGFNQYF
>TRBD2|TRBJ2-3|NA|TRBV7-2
TGTGCCAGCAGCTTAGGCGGGAGAATAGATACGCAGTATTTT
CASSLGGRIDTQYF
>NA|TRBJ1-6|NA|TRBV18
TGTGCCAGCTCACCTGACAGGACCTCACCCCTCCACTTT
CASSPDRTSPLHF
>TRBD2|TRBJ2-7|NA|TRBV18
TGTGCCAGCTCACGGACTAGCGGGAGAAAAACCCACGAGCAGTACTTC
CASSRTSGRKTHEQYF
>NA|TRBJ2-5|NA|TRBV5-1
TGCGCCAGCAGCTTGGCCCCGGACAACCAAGAGACCCAGTACTTC
CASSLAPDNQETQYF
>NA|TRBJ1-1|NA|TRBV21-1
TGTGCCAGCAGCAAAGAGGTTTCTAACAGGGGGCGGACTGAAGCTTTCTTT
CASSKEVSNRGRTEAFF
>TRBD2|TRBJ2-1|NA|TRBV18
TGTGCCAGCTCACCCGGGACTAGCGGGTACAATGAGCAGTTCTTC
CASSPGTSGYNEQFF
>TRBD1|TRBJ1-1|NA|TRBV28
TGTGCCAGCAGTTTAGGAGGACAGGGGTGGACTGAAGCTTTCTTT
CASSLGGQGWTEAFF
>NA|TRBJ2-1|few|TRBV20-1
TGCAGTGCTACTCGCCTCAATGAGCAGTTCTTC
CSATRLNEQFF
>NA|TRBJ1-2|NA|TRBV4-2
TGTGCCAGCAGCCAGGTGGCGGGTACCTATGGCTACACCTTC
CASSQVAGTYGYTF